Each of the 20 T cell receptor beta chains below was sequenced from the same sample in a study of regulatory and conventional T cells in RAG deficiency. Method: immunoSEQ multiplex PCR; TCRdb's copy keeps in-frame clones and lacks some. The table records 8,700 or so clones, more than 70% of them present only once. These sequences were also reported in another study, on regulatory T cells. That paper notes: The PCR used 52 TRBV and 13 TRBJ primers.

Sequencing was carried out using CD8+ T cells sorted from blood. All receptors come from a human donor in good health.

In this sample, this clone turned up once. CDR3 nucleotide sequence: TGTGCCAGCAGCTTAGATCCCCCCTGGGTCTTGAGCTCTGGAAACACCATATATTTT. Its protein product is CASSLDPPWVLSSGNTIYF. This chain links TRBV11-2 with TRBJ1-3; D gene unclear. The CDR3 has 19 residues. Germline CDR1 SGHAT, CDR2 FQNNGV. V lost 0 bases and J 0 bases, leaving 18 bases between the germline ends.

The chain is built from TRBV2 and TRBJ2-3; D perhaps matches TRBD2 (6 bases). The germline V gene has CDR1 SNHLY and CDR2 FYNNEI. This CDR3 contains 14 residues. The V and J ends lost 8 bases and 2 bases respectively, with 14 bases between them. CDR3 coding DNA: TGTGCCAGCTTGGGACTGGACAACACAGATACGCAGTATTTT. Its protein product is CASLGLDNTDTQYF.

The genes are TRBV7-9 and TRBJ1-1; 7 nucleotides line up with TRBD1. CDR3 length equals 13 residues. Germline V gives CDR1 SEHNR, CDR2 FQNEAQ (reference sequence). V trimming: 5 bases; J trimming: 6 bases; junction bases outside the gene matches: 6. The CDR3 reads CASSLGQSPEAFF. CDR3 coding DNA: TGTGCCAGCAGCCTGGGACAGTCCCCTGAAGCTTTCTTT.

With regard to this clone: The junction shows a germline mismatch at one end, possibly a read error. The gene calls are TRBV6-1 and TRBJ1-2; TRBD1 matches 10 bases. The length of the CDR3 is 17 residues. CDR1 MNHNS and CDR2 SASEGT come from the germline V gene. The CDR3 here is CASREGTGAPFNYGYTF. The CDR3 DNA follows: TGTGCCAGCAGGGAAGGGACAGGGGCCCCTTTTAACTATGGCTACACCTTC.

This sequence joins TRBV9 and TRBJ2-1; 9 nucleotides match TRBD1. The CDR3 has 15 amino acids. Germline V gene lookup returns CDR1 SGDLS and CDR2 YYNGEE. The ends lost 4 bases at V and 8 bases at J; junction bases unmatched: 10. Here the CDR3 reads CASSSEGTGFDEQFF. The CDR3 nucleotides read TGTGCCAGCAGCTCCGAAGGGACAGGGTTCGATGAGCAGTTCTTC. Filled out from reference TRBV9 and TRBJ2-1, the complete variable domain reads DSGVTQTPKHLITATGQRVTLRCSPRSGDLSVYWYQQSLDQGLQFLIQYYNGEERAKGNILERFSAQQFPDLHSELNLSSLELGDSALYFCASSSEGTGFDEQFFGPGTRLTVL.

This clone ranks as medium-sized. The V and J genes are TRBV28 and TRBJ1-6; maybe TRBD1 (6 bases). V lost 10 bases and J 7 bases, leaving 11 bases between the germline ends. From germline, CDR1 is MDHEN and CDR2 SYDVKM. This CDR3 region has 12 residues. CDR3 sequence (DNA): TGTGCCATCGACACAGGGAATTCACCCCTCCACTTT. It encodes CAIDTGNSPLHF.

The rearrangement uses TRBV5-6 and TRBJ1-2, with D unclear. Trimming removed 1 base from V and 8 bases from J, with 12 bases in between. CDR1 and CDR2 (germline): SGHDT, YYEEEE. The CDR3 extends over 13 amino acids. Here the CDR3 reads CASSLRHSSGYTF. Written as DNA, the CDR3 is TGTGCCAGCAGCTTGCGGCACAGCTCCGGCTACACCTTC.

The V and J genes are TRBV6-5 and TRBJ1-2, with unresolved D. Trimming removed 0 bases at V and 4 bases at J, with 12 bases between. The germline CDR1 and CDR2 sequences are MNHEY and SVGAGI. The CDR3 consists of 15 residues. This chain's CDR3 is CASSYSMLRGYGYTF. The CDR3 coding sequence is TGTGCCAGCAGTTACTCGATGCTGCGCGGCTATGGCTACACCTTC.

The V gene is TRBV6-5, the J gene TRBJ2-3, with D perhaps matching TRBD1 (6 bases). The CDR3 is 14 residues long. V shed 4 bases and J shed 4 bases, with 12 bases lying between them. Germline CDR1 MNHEY, CDR2 SVGAGI. The DNA of the CDR3 is TGTGCCAGCAGTTTGGGGGCGGGCTCAGATACGCAGTATTTT. The encoded protein is CASSLGAGSDTQYF.

The chain combines TRBV19 with TRBJ2-7; TRBD1 agrees at 11 bases. V gave up 1 base and J gave up 3 bases; unmatched junction bases: 2. The germline gives CDR1 LNHDA, CDR2 SQIVND (reference sequence). This CDR3 has 15 residues. In nucleotides, the CDR3 is TGTGCCAGTAGTATAGGGACAGGGGGCTACTACGAGCAGTACTTC. Its translation: CASSIGTGGYYEQYF. The complete variable domain, with remaining parts taken from reference TRBV19 and TRBJ2-7, reads DGGITQSPKYLFRKEGQNVTLSCEQNLNHDAMYWYRQDPGQGLRLIYYSQIVNDFQKGDIAEGYSVSREKKESFPLTVTSAQKNPTAFYLCASSIGTGGYYEQYFGPGTRLTVT.

This chain links TRBV7-3 with TRBJ2-3; 9 bases match TRBD2. V gave up 2 bases and J gave up 0 bases; unmatched junction bases: 6. The CDR3 runs to 17 residues. Germline V gene lookup returns CDR1 SGHTA and CDR2 FQGTGA. The CDR3 coding sequence is TGTGCCAGCAGCTTAGCGGGGGGGCTCCCTAGCACAGATACGCAGTATTTT. Protein: CASSLAGGLPSTDTQYF. The entire variable domain, with the rest obtained from reference TRBV7-3 and TRBJ2-3, is as follows: GAGVSQTPSNKVTEKGKYVELRCDPISGHTALYWYRQSLGQGPEFLIYFQGTGAADDSGLPNDRFFAVRPEGSVSTLKIQRTERGDSAVYLCASSLAGGLPSTDTQYFGPGTRLTVL.

The chain uses TRBV27 and TRBJ2-7; 11 nucleotides match TRBD1. V lost 3 bases, J lost 5 bases, and 0 bases stayed unmatched. This CDR3 has 13 amino acids. Per germline, CDR1 MNHEY and CDR2 SMNVEV (reference sequence). CDR3 region: CASSLDRGHEQYF. CDR3 DNA sequence: TGTGCCAGCAGTTTGGACAGGGGGCACGAGCAGTACTTC.

The chain uses TRBV11-2 and TRBJ2-7; D not certain. The CDR3 contains 13 residues. The V end was cut by 7 bases, the J end by 1 base, with 11 bases between. In germline, CDR1 is SGHAT, CDR2 FQNNGV. The CDR3 DNA reads TGTGCCAGCAAGGACGGCCTATCCTACGAGCAGTACTTC. Encoded protein: CASKDGLSYEQYF.

This chain connects TRBV11-3 to TRBJ1-6, with TRBD1 matching over 7 bases. CDR1 is SGHNT, CDR2 YENEEA, per germline. V shed 4 bases and J 9 bases; nucleotides not matched to a gene: 15. This CDR3 has 17 residues. CDR3 in amino acids: CASSSHDLQGPSSPLHF. For the CDR3, the DNA is TGTGCCAGCAGCTCCCACGACCTACAGGGGCCCTCTTCACCCCTCCACTTT. Complete variable domain (other parts from reference TRBV11-3 and TRBJ1-6): EAGVVQSPRYKIIEKKQPVAFWCNPISGHNTLYWYLQNLGQGPELLIRYENEEAVDDSQLPKDRFSAERLKGVDSTLKIQPAELGDSAVYLCASSSHDLQGPSSPLHFGNGTRLTVT.

The V gene is TRBV7-9, the J gene TRBJ2-1; 9 bases are shared with TRBD2. The CDR3 covers 16 residues. Germline CDR1 SEHNR, CDR2 FQNEAQ (reference sequence). J was trimmed by 0 bases and V by 6 bases; bases with no gene match: 6. For the CDR3, the DNA is TGTGCCAGCAGTCCCCTAGCGGGGAGCTCCTACAATGAGCAGTTCTTC. Its protein is CASSPLAGSSYNEQFF.

The chain combines TRBV2 with TRBJ1-2; D is ambiguous. CDR1 SNHLY and CDR2 FYNNEI come from the germline V gene. The CDR3 totals 12 residues. Trimming stripped 7 bases from V and 4 bases from J, with 10 bases between. CDR3 sequence: CASTTARYGYTF. DNA for the CDR3: TGTGCCAGCACGACGGCTCGCTATGGCTACACCTTC.

This sequence joins TRBV6-4 and TRBJ2-6; 11 bases agree with TRBD2. The CDR3 totals 17 residues. Germline V gene lookup returns CDR1 MRHNA and CDR2 SNTAGT. V shed 2 bases, J shed 0 bases, and the junction held 0 bases outside the gene matches. CDR3 residues: CASSDGTSGSGANVLTF. DNA of the CDR3: TGTGCCAGCAGTGACGGGACTAGCGGCTCTGGGGCCAACGTCCTGACTTTC.

The count of this clone is one. The chain joins TRBV19 to TRBJ1-1; the match to TRBD1 covers 8 bases. V lost 4 bases, J lost 0 bases, and 10 bases stayed unmatched. Per germline, CDR1 LNHDA and CDR2 SQIVND (reference sequence). The CDR3 contains 17 residues. CDR3 sequence (DNA): TGTGCCAGTAGTACTCGACAGGGGTATGTCATGAACACTGAAGCTTTCTTT. Residues: CASSTRQGYVMNTEAFF.

This sequence joins TRBV7-6 and TRBJ1-1; perhaps TRBD1 as D (5 bases). CDR3 size: 14 residues. CDR1 and CDR2 (germline): SGHVS, FNYEAQ. V lost 1 base and J lost 4, with 10 bases in between. The CDR3 sequence: CASSLGGPGTEAFF. Written as DNA, the CDR3 is TGTGCCAGCAGCTTAGGGGGCCCGGGCACTGAAGCTTTCTTT.

The rearrangement joins TRBV5-6 to TRBJ2-3; the match to TRBD2 covers 8 bases. The germline V gene encodes CDR1 SGHDT and CDR2 YYEEEE. The CDR3 is 15 residues long. The junction had 3 bases not matched to a gene; V was cut back by 0 bases and J by 3 bases. Here the CDR3 DNA reads TGTGCCAGCAGCTTGGTGTTAGCGGGGACAGATACGCAGTATTTT. Translating gives CASSLVLAGTDTQYF. Full variable domain (missing parts from reference TRBV5-6 and TRBJ2-3): DAGVTQSPTHLIKTRGQQVTLRCSPKSGHDTVSWYQQALGQGPQFIFQYYEEEERQRGNFPDRFSGHQFPNYSSELNVNALLLGDSALYLCASSLVLAGTDTQYFGPGTRLTVL.